This TCR beta chain was sequenced for a study of blood T cells in healthy people across ages. Study-level points and caveats: Among T cells, TCR beta diversity per million cells dropped roughly linearly as age rose. Versus aged donors, long-lived donors had higher diversity and more naive CD4+ cells. The unsorted PBMCs prevented any conclusive comparison of naive versus antigen-experienced cells.

Using a J-beta primer mix together with a sample-barcoded 5' primer, a second PCR was run for roughly 6 to 11 cycles. TCRdb re-analysed the 5' RACE reads in MiXCR, keeping a single row per CDR3 protein. The data contain about 1,800,000 distinct CDR3 sequences, 28% of them seen just once; the ten biggest clones take up 7.7%. This clonotype was seen a handful of times. Its antigen is unidentified. V was cut by 7 bases and J by 7 bases, with 13 bases left in between. This CDR3 is built from 13 residues. This chain joins TRBV12-3 or TRBV12-4 and TRBJ1-4, with D possibly matching TRBD1 (5 bases). The TCR originated in a woman aged 25 to 39 in good health. The sample consisted of blood. DNA of the CDR3: TGTGCCAGCACCCCAGGGATTAGTGAAAAACTGTTTTTT. This sequence encodes CASTPGISEKLFF.